The clone carrying this TCR beta chain was seen at least ten times. The data originate from a study of T-cell reconstitution after alpha-beta-depleted transplantation in children. It was with unique molecular identifiers that the TCRbeta library was prepared. TCRdb reprocessed the PCR reads with MiXCR, giving one entry per CDR3 protein. The table shows about 640,000 distinct CDR3 sequences, with roughly 17% occurring only once. Germline V CDR1 and CDR2: DFQATT, SNEGSKA (reference sequence). Deletions cut 4 bases from V and 4 bases from J, with 20 bases between. The CDR3 runs to 16 residues. This specimen consisted of PBMCs from the stem cell graft donor, obtained from the stem cell graft. The sequence derives from a human donor who donated a stem cell graft to a child with acute myeloid leukemia. The chain combines TRBV20-1 with TRBJ2-1; TRBD2 is a possible D gene (6 bases). This CDR3 reads CSAIDAGTLPYNEQFF. DNA of the CDR3: TGCAGTGCTATCGACGCCGGGACTCTCCCTTACAATGAGCAGTTCTTC.